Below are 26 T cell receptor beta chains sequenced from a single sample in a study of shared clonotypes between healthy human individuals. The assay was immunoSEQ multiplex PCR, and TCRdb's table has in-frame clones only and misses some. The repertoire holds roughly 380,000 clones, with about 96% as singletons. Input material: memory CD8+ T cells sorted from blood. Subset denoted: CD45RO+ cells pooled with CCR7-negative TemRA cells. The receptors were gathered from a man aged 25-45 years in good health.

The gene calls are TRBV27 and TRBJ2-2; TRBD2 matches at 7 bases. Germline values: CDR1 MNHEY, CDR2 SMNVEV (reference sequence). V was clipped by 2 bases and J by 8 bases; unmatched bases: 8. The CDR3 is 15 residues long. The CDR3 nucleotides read TGTGCCAGCAGTTTAGAGGCGACGGGGGGTGGGGAGCTGTTTTTT. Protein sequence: CASSLEATGGGELFF.

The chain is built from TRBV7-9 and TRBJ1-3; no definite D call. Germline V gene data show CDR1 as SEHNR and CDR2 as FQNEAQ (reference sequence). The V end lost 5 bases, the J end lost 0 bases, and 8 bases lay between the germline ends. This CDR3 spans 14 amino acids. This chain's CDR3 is CASSTLSSGNTIYF. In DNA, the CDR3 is TGTGCCAGCAGCACGCTAAGCTCTGGAAACACCATATATTTT.

In DNA form, the CDR3 reads TGTGCCAGCAGACCCCGCCCCGCCACTCCGGGGACCCAGTACTTC. It encodes CASRPRPATPGTQYF. This chain uses TRBV6-5 with TRBJ2-5; no reliable D call. CDR3 length equals 15 residues. Germline-derived CDR1 and CDR2 are MNHEY and SVGAGI. With 6 bases removed from V and 7 bases from J, the gap between germline ends came to 21 bases.

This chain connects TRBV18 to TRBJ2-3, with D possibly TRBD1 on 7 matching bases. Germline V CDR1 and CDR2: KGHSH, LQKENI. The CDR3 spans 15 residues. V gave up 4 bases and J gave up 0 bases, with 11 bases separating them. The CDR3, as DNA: TGTGCCAGCTCACGACAGGGAGGTAGCACAGATACGCAGTATTTT. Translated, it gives CASSRQGGSTDTQYF.

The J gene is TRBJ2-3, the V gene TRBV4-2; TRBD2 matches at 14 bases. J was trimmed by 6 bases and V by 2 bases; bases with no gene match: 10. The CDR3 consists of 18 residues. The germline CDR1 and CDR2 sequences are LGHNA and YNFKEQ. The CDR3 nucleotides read TGTGCCAGCAGCCAACATCGACTAGCGGGAGGGATTTGGGATACGCAGTATTTT. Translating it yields CASSQHRLAGGIWDTQYF.

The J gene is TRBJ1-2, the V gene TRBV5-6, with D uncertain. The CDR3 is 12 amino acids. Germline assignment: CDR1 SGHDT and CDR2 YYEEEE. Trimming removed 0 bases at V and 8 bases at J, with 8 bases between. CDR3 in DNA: TGTGCCAGCAGCTTGGGGAGTTGGGGCTACACCTTC. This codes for CASSLGSWGYTF.

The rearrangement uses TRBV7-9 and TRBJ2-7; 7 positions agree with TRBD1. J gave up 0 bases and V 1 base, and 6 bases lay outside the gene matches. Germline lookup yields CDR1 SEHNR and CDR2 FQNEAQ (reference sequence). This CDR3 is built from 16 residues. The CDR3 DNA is TGTGCCAGCAGCTTAGGACCGGGACAGTACTCCTACGAGCAGTACTTC. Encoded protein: CASSLGPGQYSYEQYF.

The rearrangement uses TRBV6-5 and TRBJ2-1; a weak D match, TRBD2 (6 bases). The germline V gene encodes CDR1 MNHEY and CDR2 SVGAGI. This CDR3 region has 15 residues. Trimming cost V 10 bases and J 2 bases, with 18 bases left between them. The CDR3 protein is CATLSYGTAYNEQFF. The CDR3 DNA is TGTGCCACCCTATCATATGGGACTGCCTACAATGAGCAGTTCTTC.

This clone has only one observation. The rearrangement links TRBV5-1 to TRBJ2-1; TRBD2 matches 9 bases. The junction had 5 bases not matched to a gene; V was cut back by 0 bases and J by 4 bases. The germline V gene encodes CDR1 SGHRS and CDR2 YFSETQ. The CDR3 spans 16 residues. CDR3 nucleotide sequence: TGCGCCAGCAGCTTGGGGGACAGCGGGAGGTACAATGAGCAGTTCTTC. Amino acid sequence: CASSLGDSGRYNEQFF.

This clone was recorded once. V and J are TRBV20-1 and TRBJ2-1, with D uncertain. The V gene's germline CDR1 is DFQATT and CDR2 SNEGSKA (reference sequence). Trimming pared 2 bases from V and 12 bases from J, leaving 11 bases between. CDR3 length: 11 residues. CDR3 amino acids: CSARLPGGQFF. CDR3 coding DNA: TGCAGTGCTAGACTCCCCGGTGGGCAGTTCTTC.

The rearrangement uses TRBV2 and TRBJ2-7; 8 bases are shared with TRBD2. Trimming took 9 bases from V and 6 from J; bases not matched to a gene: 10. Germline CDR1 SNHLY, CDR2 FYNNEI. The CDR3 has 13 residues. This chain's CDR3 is CARSGLARSEQYF. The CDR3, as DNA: TGTGCCAGGTCCGGACTAGCTCGTTCCGAGCAGTACTTC. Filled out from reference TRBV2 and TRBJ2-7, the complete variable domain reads EPEVTQTPSHQVTQMGQEVILRCVPISNHLYFYWYRQILGQKVEFLVSFYNNEISEKSEIFDDQFSVERPDGSNFTLKIRSTKLEDSAMYFCARSGLARSEQYFGPGTRLTVT.

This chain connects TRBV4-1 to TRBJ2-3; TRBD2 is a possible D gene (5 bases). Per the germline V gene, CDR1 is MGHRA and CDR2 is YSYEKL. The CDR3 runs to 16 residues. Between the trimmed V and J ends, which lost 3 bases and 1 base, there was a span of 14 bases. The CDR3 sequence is CASSHPASRGTDTQYF. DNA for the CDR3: TGCGCCAGCAGCCATCCCGCTAGCCGGGGCACAGATACGCAGTATTTT.

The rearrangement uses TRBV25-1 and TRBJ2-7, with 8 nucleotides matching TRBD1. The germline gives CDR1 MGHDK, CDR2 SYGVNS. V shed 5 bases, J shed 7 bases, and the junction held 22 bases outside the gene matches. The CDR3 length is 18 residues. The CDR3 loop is CASSPPPPKTGAPGEQYF. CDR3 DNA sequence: TGTGCCAGCAGTCCCCCCCCACCGAAGACAGGGGCCCCCGGTGAGCAGTACTTC.

The CDR3 DNA reads as TGTGCCAGCAGCTTAGCAGCGCCACTAAACATTCAGTACTTC. Translated: CASSLAAPLNIQYF. The V gene is TRBV7-2, the J gene TRBJ2-4; no clear D. With 0 bases removed from V and 6 bases from J, the gap between germline ends came to 9 bases. The CDR3 has 14 residues. The germline V gene has CDR1 SGHTA and CDR2 FQGNSA.

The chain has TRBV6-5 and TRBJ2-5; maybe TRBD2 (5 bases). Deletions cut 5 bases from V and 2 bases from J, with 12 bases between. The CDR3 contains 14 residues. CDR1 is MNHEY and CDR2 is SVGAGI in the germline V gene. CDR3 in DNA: TGTGCCAGCAGTCCGGACTTATCACAAGAGACCCAGTACTTC. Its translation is CASSPDLSQETQYF.

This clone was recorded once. CDR3 loop: CASSLEIGGELFF. The DNA for the CDR3 is TGCGCCAGCAGCTTGGAAATAGGGGGGGAGCTGTTTTTT. This chain uses TRBV5-1 with TRBJ2-2; no reliable D call. The CDR3 consists of 13 residues. V was shortened by 0 bases and J by 8 bases, with 8 bases between the two germline ends. CDR1 and CDR2 from the germline V gene are SGHRS and YFSETQ.

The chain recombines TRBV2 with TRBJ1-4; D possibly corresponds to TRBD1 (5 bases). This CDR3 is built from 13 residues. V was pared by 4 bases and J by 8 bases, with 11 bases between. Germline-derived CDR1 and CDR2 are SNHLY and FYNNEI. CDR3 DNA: TGTGCCAGCAGTGCCCAGGGAGAGGAAAAACTGTTTTTT. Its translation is CASSAQGEEKLFF.

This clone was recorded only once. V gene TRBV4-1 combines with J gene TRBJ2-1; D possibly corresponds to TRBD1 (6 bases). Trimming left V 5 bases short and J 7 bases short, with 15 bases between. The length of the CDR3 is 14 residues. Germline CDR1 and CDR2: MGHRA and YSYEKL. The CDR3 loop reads CASSSRDKTNEQFF. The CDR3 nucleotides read TGCGCCAGCAGCTCCCGGGACAAGACTAATGAGCAGTTCTTC.

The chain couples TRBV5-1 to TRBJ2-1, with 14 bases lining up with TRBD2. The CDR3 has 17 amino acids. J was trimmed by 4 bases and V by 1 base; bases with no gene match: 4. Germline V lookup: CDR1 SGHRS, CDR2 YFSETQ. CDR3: CASSLLRLAGGYNEQFF. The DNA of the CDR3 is TGCGCCAGCAGCTTGTTGAGACTAGCGGGAGGGTACAATGAGCAGTTCTTC.

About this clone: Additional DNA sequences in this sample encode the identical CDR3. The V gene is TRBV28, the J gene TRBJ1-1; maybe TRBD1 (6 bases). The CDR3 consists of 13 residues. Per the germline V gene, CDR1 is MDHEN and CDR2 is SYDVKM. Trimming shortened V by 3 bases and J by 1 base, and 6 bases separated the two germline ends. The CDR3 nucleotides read TGTGCCAGCAGTTTCAGGGGGAACACTGAAGCTTTCTTT. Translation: CASSFRGNTEAFF. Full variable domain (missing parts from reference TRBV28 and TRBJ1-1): DVKVTQSSRYLVKRTGEKVFLECVQDMDHENMFWYRQDPGLGLRLIYFSYDVKMKEKGDIPEGYSVSREKKERFSLILESASTNQTSMYLCASSFRGNTEAFFGQGTRLTVV.

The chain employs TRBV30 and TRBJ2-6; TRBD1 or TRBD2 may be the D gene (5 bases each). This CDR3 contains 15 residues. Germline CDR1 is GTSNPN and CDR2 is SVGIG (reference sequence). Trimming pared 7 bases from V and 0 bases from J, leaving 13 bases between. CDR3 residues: CALRRGYSGANVLTF. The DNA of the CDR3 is TGTGCCTTAAGACGGGGCTACTCTGGGGCCAACGTCCTGACTTTC. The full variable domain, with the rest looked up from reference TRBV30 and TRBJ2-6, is SQTIHQWPATLVQPVGSPLSLECTVEGTSNPNLYWYRQAAGRGLQLLFYSVGIGQISSEVPQNLSASRPQDRQFILSSKKLLLSDSGFYLCALRRGYSGANVLTFGAGSRLTVL.

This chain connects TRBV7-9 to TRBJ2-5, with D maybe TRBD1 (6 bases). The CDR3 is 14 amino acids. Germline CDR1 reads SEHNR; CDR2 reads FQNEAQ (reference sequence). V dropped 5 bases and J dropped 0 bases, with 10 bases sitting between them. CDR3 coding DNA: TGTGCCAGCAGCCGCCAGGGGTACCAAGAGACCCAGTACTTC. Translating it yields CASSRQGYQETQYF.

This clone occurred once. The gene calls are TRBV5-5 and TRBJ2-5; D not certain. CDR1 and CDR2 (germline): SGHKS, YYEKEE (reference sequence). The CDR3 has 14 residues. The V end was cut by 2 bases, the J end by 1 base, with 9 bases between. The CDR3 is CASSFGPTQETQYF. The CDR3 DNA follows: TGTGCCAGCAGCTTCGGGCCTACCCAAGAGACCCAGTACTTC.

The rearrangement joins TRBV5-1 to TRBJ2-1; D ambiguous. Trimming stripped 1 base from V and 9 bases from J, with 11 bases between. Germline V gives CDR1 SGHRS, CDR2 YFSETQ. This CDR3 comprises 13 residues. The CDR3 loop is CASSLTLPGEQFF. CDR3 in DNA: TGCGCCAGCAGCTTGACGCTACCGGGTGAGCAGTTCTTC.

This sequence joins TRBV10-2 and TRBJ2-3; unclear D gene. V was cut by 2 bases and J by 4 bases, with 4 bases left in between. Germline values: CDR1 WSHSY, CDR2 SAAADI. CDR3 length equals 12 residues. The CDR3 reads CASSESADTQYF. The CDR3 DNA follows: TGCGCCAGCAGTGAGAGCGCAGATACGCAGTATTTT.

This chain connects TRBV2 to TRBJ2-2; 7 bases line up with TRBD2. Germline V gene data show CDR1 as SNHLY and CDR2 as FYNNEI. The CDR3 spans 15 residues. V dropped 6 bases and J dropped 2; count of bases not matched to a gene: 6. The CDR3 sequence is CASSTGTTNTGELFF. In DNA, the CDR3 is TGTGCCAGCAGCACCGGGACTACTAACACCGGGGAGCTGTTTTTT.